This is a list of T cell receptor beta chains from one sample in a study of PD-1 blockade in classical Hodgkin lymphoma. Generated by immunoSEQ multiplex PCR, the TCRdb table keeps only in-frame clones and is missing some. The data show approximately 17,000 clones, with 60% to 75% seen just once and almost 8% held by the top ten. The sample was peripheral blood mononuclear cells (PBMCs), taken before the fourth cycle of nivolumab. The receptors derive from a human donor with classical Hodgkin lymphoma. Each CDR3 is given with its conserved first and last residue. The order of the fields is CDR3 length, D gene, V gene, CDR3 protein. D genes are given only for firm matches.

>17|TRBD2|TRBV10-3
CAISEPSGSSGTDTQYF
>16|TRBD1|TRBV4-1
CASSQDSDRGNTEAFF
>16|TRBD2|TRBV27
CASSLFPGRDLYEQYF
>13|-|TRBV7-2
CASSLDGSAEAFF
>15|-|TRBV2
CASSPDFPLHYGYTF
>16|-|TRBV7-9
CASSLNSGTENSPLHF
>17|-|TRBV7-9
CASSLLGTLGRTDTQYF
>15|TRBD2|TRBV7-7
CASSPGLAGHNEQFF
>14|TRBD1|TRBV2
CASSRGRWNQPQHF
>16|TRBD2|TRBV2
CASSGGSGRSFGELFF
>22|TRBD2|TRBV9
CASSPYSSGAKSSSSKPGELFF
>13|-|TRBV30
CAWSVWVDTEAFF